This TCR beta chain was observed in a study of cytomegalovirus exposure and HLA in healthy donors. The study ran its PCR with 60 Vbeta and 13 Jbeta primers. As handled by the study authors: Counted up in a later analysis, unique TCR beta chains came to about 83 million, with around 9.9 million shared. Assay used: immunoSEQ multiplex PCR; TCRdb lists only in-frame clones, some missing. V, J and clone size were drawn from that table, and D and trimming were deduced from the DNA. Of about 140,000 clones listed, roughly 76% are singletons. Overall study results and limits: Under in vitro conditions, three CMV-associated chains were confirmed as specific for CMV antigens. The authors listed approximately 160 TCR beta chains as cytomegalovirus-associated.

Notes on this clone: Its antigen is still unknown.

Trimming pared 2 bases from V and 4 bases from J, leaving 14 bases between. Per the germline V gene, CDR1 is SNHLY and CDR2 is FYNNEI. There are 15 residues in the CDR3. The receptor was derived from a female donor in good health and CMV-seronegative. The sample taken for sequencing was PBMCs. The V and J genes are TRBV2 and TRBJ1-1, with a tentative D call TRBD1 (5 bases). The CDR3: CASSEREAGGTEAFF. Here the CDR3 DNA reads TGTGCCAGCAGTGAAAGAGAGGCGGGGGGCACTGAAGCTTTCTTT.